Sequencing of this T cell receptor (beta chain) was carried out in a study of T cell changes during pregnancy in multiple sclerosis. On this clone: A junction boundary mismatches the germline segment, possibly from a read error.

Clones were read by immunoSEQ multiplex PCR, and TCRdb kept only the in-frame ones, dropping some. The sample has some 53,000 clones, 85% to 95% seen once. The source was CD4+ T cells from peripheral blood mononuclear cells, collected in the third trimester of pregnancy. The source of this sequence is a female donor with multiple sclerosis, enrolled in a pregnancy study.

The CDR3 DNA reads TGTGCCAGCTGGGGGGTTCCGGGATCGATTTACGAGCTGTACTTC. Its translation: CASWGVPGSIYELYF. V is TRBV27 and J is TRBJ2-7; TRBD2 might be the D (6 bases). The length of the CDR3 is 15 residues. The germline CDR1 and CDR2 sequences are MNHEY and SMNVEV (reference sequence).